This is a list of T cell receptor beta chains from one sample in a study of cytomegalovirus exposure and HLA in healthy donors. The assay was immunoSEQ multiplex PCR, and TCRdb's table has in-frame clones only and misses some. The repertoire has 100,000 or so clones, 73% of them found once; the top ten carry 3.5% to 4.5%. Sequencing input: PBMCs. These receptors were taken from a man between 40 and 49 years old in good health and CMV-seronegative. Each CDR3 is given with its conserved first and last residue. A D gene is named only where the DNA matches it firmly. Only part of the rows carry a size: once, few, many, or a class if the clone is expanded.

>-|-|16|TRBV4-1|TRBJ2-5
TGCGCCAGCAGCCAAGATCACGGGGGGCACCGAGAGACCCAGTACTTC
CASSQDHGGHRETQYF
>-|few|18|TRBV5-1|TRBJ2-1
TGCGCCAGCAGCCTGGCCAATATACAGGGCTTACGAGTCAATGAGCAGTTCTTC
CASSLANIQGLRVNEQFF
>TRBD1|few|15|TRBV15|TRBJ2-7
TGTGCCACCAGCACCCGCCGACAGGGGGGCTACGAGCAGTACTTC
CATSTRRQGGYEQYF
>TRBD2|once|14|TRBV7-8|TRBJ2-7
TGTGCCAGCAGCGAGGGACTAGCGGCCTACGAGCAGTACTTC
CASSEGLAAYEQYF
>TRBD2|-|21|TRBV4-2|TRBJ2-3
TGTGCCAGCAGCCAGACCCTGACTAGCGGGGGCCAACAACGATCCACAGATACGCAGTATTTT
CASSQTLTSGGQQRSTDTQYF
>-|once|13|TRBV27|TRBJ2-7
TGTGCCAGGAGGAGCTTCCGGGACTACGAGCAGTACTTC
CARRSFRDYEQYF
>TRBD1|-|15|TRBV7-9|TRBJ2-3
TGTGCCAGCAGCTTCCCGGACAGGGAAACAGATACGCAGTATTTT
CASSFPDRETDTQYF
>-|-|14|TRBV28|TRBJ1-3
TGTGCCAGCAGTTTGATACGAGAGGGAAACACCATATATTTT
CASSLIREGNTIYF
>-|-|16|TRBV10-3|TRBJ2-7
TGTGCCATCAGTGAGTCTCTACAGGTGGGTTCCTACGAGCAGTACTTC
CAISESLQVGSYEQYF
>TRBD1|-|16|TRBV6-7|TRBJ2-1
TGTGCCAGCATCGGGATGGAGACAGGGGCAGTAACTGAGCAGTTCTTC
CASIGMETGAVTEQFF
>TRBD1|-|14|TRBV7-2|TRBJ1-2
TGTGCCAGCAGCTTCCGACAGGGAGAACGTGGCTACACCTTC
CASSFRQGERGYTF
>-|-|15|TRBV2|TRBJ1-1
TGTGCCAGCAGTGTTCCAGGGGCGGTGAGCACTGAAGCTTTCTTT
CASSVPGAVSTEAFF
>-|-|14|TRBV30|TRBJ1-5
TGTGCCTGGAGTGTGGGGCAGCTCGATCAGCCCCAGCATTTT
CAWSVGQLDQPQHF
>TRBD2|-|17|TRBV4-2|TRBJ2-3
TGTGCCAGCAGCCAAGGCGGTAGCGGGGGGGCGGCAGATACGCAGTATTTT
CASSQGGSGGAADTQYF
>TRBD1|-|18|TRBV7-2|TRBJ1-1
TGTGCCAGCAGCCCAGGTGCGGACAGGGGGTTTTATAACACTGAAGCTTTCTTT
CASSPGADRGFYNTEAFF
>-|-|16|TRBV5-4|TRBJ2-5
TGTGCCAGCAGCTTCGGAAGACGGGATCCGTCGGAGACCCAGTACTTC
CASSFGRRDPSETQYF
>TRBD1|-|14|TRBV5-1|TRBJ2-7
TGCGCCAGCAGCTCCGGACAGGGGGTAAACGAGCAGTACTTC
CASSSGQGVNEQYF
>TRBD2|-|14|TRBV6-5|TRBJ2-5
TGTGCCAGCAGCCGCGGGAGGTTGGTAGAGACCCAGTACTTC
CASSRGRLVETQYF
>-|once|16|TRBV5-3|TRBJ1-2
TGTGCCAGCCACCAAAAACCTCAGGGAAAGGTAAATGGCTACACCTTC
CASHQKPQGKVNGYTF
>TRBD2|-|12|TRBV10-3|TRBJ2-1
TGTGCCTTTAGCGGGGGCAAAAATGAGCAGTTCTTC
CAFSGGKNEQFF
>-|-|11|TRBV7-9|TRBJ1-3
TGTGCCAGCAGCCTGTCTTCCACCATATATTTT
CASSLSSTIYF
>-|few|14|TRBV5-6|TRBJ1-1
TGTGCCAGCAGCCTCGGGGTGTATGGCTCTGAAGCTTTCTTT
CASSLGVYGSEAFF
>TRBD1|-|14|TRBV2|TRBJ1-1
TGTGCCAGCAGGGACAGGGGGCGGGGGGCTGAAGCTTTCTTT
CASRDRGRGAEAFF
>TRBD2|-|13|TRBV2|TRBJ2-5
TGTGCCAGCAATCCGGGGGGGCGTGAGACCCAGTACTTC
CASNPGGRETQYF
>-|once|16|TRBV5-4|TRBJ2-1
TGTGCCAGCAGCTTGTTTTCTAGCGCCAACTACAATGAGCAGTTCTTC
CASSLFSSANYNEQFF
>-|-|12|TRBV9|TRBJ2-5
TGTGCCAGCAGCTCTCCGCCGGGGGCCCAGTACTTC
CASSSPPGAQYF
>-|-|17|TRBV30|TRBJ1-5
TGTGCCTGGAGCCGCCGGGGTGGGGGACAATTAAATCAGCCCCAGCATTTT
CAWSRRGGGQLNQPQHF